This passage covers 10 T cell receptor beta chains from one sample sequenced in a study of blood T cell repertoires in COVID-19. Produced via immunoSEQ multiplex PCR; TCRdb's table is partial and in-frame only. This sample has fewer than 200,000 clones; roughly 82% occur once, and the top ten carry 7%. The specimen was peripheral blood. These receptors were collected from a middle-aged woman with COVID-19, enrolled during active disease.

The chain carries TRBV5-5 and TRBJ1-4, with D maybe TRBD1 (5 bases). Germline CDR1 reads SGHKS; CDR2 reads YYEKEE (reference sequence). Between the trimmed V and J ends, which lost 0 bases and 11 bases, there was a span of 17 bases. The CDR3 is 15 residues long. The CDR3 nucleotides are TGTGCCAGCAGCTTGGACTTGGGGGACGGGGGGAAACTGTTTTTT. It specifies CASSLDLGDGGKLFF.

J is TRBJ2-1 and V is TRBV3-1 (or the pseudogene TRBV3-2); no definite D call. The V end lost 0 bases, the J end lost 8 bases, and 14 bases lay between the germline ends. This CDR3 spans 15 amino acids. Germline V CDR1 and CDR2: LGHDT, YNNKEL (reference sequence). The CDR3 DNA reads TGTGCCAGCAGCCAAGATTCTAGTGGCGCCGATGAGCAGTTCTTC. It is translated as CASSQDSSGADEQFF.

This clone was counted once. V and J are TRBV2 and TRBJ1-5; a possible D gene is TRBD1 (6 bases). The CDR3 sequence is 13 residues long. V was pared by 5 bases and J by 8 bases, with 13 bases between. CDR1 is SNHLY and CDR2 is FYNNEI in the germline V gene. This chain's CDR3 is CASSKDSLKPQHF. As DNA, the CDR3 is TGTGCCAGCAGTAAGGACAGTTTGAAGCCCCAGCATTTT.

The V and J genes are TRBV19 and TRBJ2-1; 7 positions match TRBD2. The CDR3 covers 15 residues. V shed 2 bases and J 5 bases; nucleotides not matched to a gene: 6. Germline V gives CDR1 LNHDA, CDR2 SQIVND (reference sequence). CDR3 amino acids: CASSILGGSDNEQFF. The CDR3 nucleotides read TGTGCCAGTAGTATACTGGGCGGGAGCGACAATGAGCAGTTCTTC.

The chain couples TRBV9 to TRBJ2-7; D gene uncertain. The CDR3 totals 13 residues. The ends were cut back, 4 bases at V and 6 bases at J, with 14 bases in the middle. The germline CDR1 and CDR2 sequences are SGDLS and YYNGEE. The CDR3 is CASSLNAVGEQYF. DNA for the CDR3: TGTGCCAGCAGCCTCAATGCGGTCGGCGAGCAGTACTTC.

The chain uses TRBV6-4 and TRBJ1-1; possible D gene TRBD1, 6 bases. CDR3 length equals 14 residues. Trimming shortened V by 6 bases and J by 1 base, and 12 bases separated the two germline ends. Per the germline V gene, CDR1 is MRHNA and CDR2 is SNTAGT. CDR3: CASRTQQGNTEAFF. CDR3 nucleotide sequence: TGTGCCAGCAGGACCCAACAGGGGAACACTGAAGCTTTCTTT.

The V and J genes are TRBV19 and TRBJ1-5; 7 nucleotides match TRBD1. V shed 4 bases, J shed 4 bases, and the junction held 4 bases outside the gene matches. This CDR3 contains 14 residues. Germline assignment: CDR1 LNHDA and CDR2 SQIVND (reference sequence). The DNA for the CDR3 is TGTGCCAGTAGTAATCAGGGGGAGAATCAGCCCCAGCATTTT. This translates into CASSNQGENQPQHF.

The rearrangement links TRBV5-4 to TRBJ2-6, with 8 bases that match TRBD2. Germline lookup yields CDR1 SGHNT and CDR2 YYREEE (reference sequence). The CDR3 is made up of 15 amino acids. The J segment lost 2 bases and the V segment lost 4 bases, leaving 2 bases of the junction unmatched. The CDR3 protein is CASSREGAGANVLTF. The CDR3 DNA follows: TGTGCCAGCAGCCGGGAGGGGGCTGGGGCCAACGTCCTGACTTTC.

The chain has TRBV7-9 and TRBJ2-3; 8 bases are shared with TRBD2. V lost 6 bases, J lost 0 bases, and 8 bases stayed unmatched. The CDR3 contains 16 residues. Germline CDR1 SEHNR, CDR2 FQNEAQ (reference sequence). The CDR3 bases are TGTGCCAGCAGTTACACTAGCGGAGCTAGCACAGATACGCAGTATTTT. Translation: CASSYTSGASTDTQYF.

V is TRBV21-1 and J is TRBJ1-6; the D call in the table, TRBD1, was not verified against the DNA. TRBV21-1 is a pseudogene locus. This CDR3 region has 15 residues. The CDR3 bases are TGTGCCAGCAGGTCCGGGACAGGGGGCGATTCACCCCTCCACTTT. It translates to CASRSGTGGDSPLHF.